What follows is one T cell receptor (beta chain) and its context. The antigen remains undetermined. The CDR3 loop spans 18 amino acids. The J segment lost 3 bases and the V segment lost 3 bases, leaving 10 bases of the junction unmatched. Germline values: CDR1 LGHNT, CDR2 FRNRAP. This sample was taken from a study of blood T cells in healthy people across ages. Study-level results: Observed TCR beta diversity showed a strong correlation with the percentage of naive T cells as measured by flow cytometry.

A second PCR of about 6 to 12 cycles used a sample-barcoded 5' primer and a J-beta primer mix. TCRdb re-called the 5' RACE reads through MiXCR, storing one row per CDR3 protein. The table includes roughly 800,000 distinct CDR3 sequences, just under 25% detected once. Separately, the same data were catalogued under a study of T cells of mothers and their children. That report adds: Over 9.5 million reads per mother and around 3.2 million per child were obtained.

This receptor was identified in a boy between 5 and 17 years old in good health. What was sequenced was blood. The chain joins TRBV12-5 to TRBJ2-5, with TRBD2 identical over 13 bases. The CDR3 sequence is CASGFPLLGLAGEETQYF. The CDR3 nucleotides are TGTGCTAGTGGTTTCCCCTTATTAGGACTAGCGGGGGAAGAGACCCAGTACTTC.